This TCR beta chain was captured by sequencing in a study of T cells after yellow fever vaccination. Whole-study results and caveats: Post-booster samples contained most primary-vaccination clones (roughly 96% CD4, around 89% CD8). Compared with primary, the secondary response was weaker and peaked at day 5, not 15.

Comments on this clonotype: What it binds is unknown.

Synthesis of TCR cDNA relied on 5'RACE template switching, which attached a universal primer site and UMIs. From the 5' RACE reads, TCRdb called clonotypes with MiXCR, one entry per CDR3 protein. The table records 450,000 to 550,000 distinct CDR3 sequences, less than 25% of them present only once. The CDR3 spans 15 residues. The V gene end was trimmed by 2 bases and the J gene end by 7 bases; junction bases not matched to a gene: 7. The germline V gene encodes CDR1 SEHNR and CDR2 FQNEAQ (reference sequence). The TCR comes from a young man who received the YFV17D yellow fever vaccine. The material sequenced was PBMCs, taken roughly 20 days after the first yellow fever vaccination. V is TRBV7-9 and J is TRBJ2-1; 8 bases are shared with TRBD1. The CDR3 coding sequence is TGTGCCAGCAGCTTAAAGGGACAGGAGGGGAATGAGCAGTTCTTC. It translates to CASSLKGQEGNEQFF. The full variable domain, rest sourced from reference TRBV7-9 and TRBJ2-1, is DTGVSQNPRHKITKRGQNVTFRCDPISEHNRLYWYRQTLGQGPEFLTYFQNEAQLEKSRLLSDRFSAERPKGSFSTLEIQRTEQGDSAMYLCASSLKGQEGNEQFFGPGTRLTVL.